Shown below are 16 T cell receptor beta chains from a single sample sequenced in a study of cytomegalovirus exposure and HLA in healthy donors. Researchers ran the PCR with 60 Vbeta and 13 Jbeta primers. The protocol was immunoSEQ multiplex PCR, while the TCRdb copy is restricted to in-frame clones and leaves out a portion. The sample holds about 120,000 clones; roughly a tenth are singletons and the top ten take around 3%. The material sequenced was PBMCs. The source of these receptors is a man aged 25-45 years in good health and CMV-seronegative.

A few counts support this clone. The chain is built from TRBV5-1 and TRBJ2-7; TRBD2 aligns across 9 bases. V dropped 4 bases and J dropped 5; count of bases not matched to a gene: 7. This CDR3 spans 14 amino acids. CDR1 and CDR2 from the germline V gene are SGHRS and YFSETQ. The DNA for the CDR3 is TGCGCCAGCAGCCGCGCTGCGGGGGGGGACGAGCAGTACTTC. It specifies CASSRAAGGDEQYF.

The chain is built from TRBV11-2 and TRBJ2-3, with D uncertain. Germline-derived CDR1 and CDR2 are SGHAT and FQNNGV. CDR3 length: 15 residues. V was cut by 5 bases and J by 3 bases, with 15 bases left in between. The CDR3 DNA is TGTGCCAGCAGCATACTCGGTGAGGAGACAGATACGCAGTATTTT. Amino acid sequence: CASSILGEETDTQYF.

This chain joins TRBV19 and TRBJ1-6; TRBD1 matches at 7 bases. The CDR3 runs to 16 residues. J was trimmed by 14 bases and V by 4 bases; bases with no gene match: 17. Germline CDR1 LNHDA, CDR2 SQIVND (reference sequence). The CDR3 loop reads CASSNTGTVTLWALHF. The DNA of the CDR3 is TGTGCCAGTAGTAACACCGGGACAGTGACCCTATGGGCCCTCCACTTT. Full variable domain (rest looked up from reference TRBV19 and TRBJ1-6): DGGITQSPKYLFRKEGQNVTLSCEQNLNHDAMYWYRQDPGQGLRLIYYSQIVNDFQKGDIAEGYSVSREKKESFPLTVTSAQKNPTAFYLCASSNTGTVTLWALHFGNGTRLTVT.

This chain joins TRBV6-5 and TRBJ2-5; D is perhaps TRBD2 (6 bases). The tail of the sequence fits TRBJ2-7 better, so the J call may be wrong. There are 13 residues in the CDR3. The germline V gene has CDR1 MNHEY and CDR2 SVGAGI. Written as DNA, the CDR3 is TGTGCCAGCAGTTCCCCCGGGGGTAACGAGCAGTACTTC. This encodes CASSSPGGNEQYF.

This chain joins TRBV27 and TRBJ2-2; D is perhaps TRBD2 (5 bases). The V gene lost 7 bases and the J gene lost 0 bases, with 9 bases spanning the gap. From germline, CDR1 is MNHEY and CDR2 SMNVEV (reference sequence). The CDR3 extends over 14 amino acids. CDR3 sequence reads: CASNMGANTGELFF. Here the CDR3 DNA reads TGTGCCAGCAATATGGGAGCGAACACCGGGGAGCTGTTTTTT.

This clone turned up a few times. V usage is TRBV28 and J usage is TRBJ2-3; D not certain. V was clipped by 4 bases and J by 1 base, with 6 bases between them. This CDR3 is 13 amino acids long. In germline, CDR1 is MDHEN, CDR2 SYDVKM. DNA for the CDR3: TGTGCCAGCAGTTCCCCTGGCACAGATACGCAGTATTTT. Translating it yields CASSSPGTDTQYF.

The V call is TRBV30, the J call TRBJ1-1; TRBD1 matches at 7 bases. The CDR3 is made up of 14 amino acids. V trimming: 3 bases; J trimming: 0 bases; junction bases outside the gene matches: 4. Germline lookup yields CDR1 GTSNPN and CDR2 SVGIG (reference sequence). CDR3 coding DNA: TGTGCCTGGAGATGGACAGGTATGAACACTGAAGCTTTCTTT. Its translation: CAWRWTGMNTEAFF.

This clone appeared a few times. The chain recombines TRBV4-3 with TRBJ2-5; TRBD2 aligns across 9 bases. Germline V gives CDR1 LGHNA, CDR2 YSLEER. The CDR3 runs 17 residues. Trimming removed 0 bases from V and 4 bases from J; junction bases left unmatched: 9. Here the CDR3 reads CASSQDLAGGPGETQYF. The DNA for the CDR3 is TGCGCCAGCAGCCAAGATCTCGCGGGGGGGCCGGGAGAGACCCAGTACTTC.

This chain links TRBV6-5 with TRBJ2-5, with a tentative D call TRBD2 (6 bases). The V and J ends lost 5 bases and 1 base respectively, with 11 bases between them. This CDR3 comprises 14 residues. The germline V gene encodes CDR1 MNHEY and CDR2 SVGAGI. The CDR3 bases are TGTGCCAGCAGTAACAGCGGGCCCCAAGAGACCCAGTACTTC. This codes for CASSNSGPQETQYF.

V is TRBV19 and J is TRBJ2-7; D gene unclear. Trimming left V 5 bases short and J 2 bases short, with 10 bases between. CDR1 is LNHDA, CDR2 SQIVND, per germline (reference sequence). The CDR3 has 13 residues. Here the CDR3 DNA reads TGTGCCAGTAGTCTTGCCGAGACCTACGAGCAGTACTTC. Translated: CASSLAETYEQYF. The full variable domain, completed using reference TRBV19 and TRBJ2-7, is DGGITQSPKYLFRKEGQNVTLSCEQNLNHDAMYWYRQDPGQGLRLIYYSQIVNDFQKGDIAEGYSVSREKKESFPLTVTSAQKNPTAFYLCASSLAETYEQYFGPGTRLTVT.

The CDR3 DNA reads as TGCGCCAGCAGCCAGGACGGGAACCAAGAGACCCAGTACTTC. Its protein product is CASSQDGNQETQYF. The chain is built from TRBV5-1 and TRBJ2-5, with D possibly matching TRBD2 (5 bases). V lost 4 bases and J 0 bases, leaving 10 bases between the germline ends. From germline, CDR1 is SGHRS and CDR2 YFSETQ. The CDR3 consists of 14 residues.

The CDR3 protein is CASTLGGVGQPQHF. In DNA form, the CDR3 reads TGTGCCAGCACCCTTGGCGGGGTAGGTCAGCCCCAGCATTTT. The chain uses TRBV6-6 and TRBJ1-5; D is undetermined. The CDR3 runs to 14 residues. The germline gives CDR1 MNHNY, CDR2 SVGAGI (reference sequence). With 7 bases removed from V and 6 bases from J, the gap between germline ends came to 16 bases.

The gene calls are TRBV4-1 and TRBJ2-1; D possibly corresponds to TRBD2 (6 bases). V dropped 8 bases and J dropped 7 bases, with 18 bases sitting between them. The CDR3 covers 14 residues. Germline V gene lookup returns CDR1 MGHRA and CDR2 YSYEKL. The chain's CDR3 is CASRHPLGRNEQFF. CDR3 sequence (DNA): TGCGCCAGCCGACATCCATTAGGGAGGAATGAGCAGTTCTTC.

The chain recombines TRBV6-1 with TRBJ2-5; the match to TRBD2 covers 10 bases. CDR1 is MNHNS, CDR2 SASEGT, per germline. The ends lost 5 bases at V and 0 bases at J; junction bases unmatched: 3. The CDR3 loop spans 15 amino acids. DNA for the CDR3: TGTGCCAGCAGTTTAGCGGGGGGCTACCAAGAGACCCAGTACTTC. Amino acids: CASSLAGGYQETQYF.

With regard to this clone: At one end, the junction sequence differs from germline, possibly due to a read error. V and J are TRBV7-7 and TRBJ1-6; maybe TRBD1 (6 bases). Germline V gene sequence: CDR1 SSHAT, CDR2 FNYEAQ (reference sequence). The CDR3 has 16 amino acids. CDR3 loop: CASSFPGGQEDSPLHF. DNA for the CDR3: TGTGCTAGCAGCTTCCCGGGGGGGCAGGAAGATTCACCCCTCCACTTT.

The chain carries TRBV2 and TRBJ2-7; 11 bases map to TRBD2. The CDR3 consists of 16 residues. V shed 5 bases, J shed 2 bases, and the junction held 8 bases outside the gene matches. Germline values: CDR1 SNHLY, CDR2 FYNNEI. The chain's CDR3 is CASSYSSSGRPYEQYF. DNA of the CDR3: TGTGCCAGCAGTTACTCTTCTAGCGGGAGGCCCTACGAGCAGTACTTC.